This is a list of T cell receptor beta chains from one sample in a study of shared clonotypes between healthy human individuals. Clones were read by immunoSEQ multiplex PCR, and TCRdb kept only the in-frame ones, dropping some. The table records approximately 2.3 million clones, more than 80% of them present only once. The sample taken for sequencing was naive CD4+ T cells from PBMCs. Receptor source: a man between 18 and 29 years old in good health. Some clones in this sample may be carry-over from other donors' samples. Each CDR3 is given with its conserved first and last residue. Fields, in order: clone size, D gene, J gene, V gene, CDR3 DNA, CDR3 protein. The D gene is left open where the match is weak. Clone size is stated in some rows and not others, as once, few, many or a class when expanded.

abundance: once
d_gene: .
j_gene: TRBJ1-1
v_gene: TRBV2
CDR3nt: TGTGCCAGTGGGGAAATCAGGGGAAACACTGAAGCTTTCTTT
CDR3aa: CASGEIRGNTEAFF

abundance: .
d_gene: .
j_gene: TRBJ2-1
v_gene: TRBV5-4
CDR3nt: TGTGCCAGCAGCTTGGAGGCTCGGATACCTAATGAGCAGTTCTTC
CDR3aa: CASSLEARIPNEQFF

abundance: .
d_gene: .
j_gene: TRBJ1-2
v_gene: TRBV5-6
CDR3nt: TGTGCCAGCAGCTTTGGGGGAACCTATGGCTACACCTTC
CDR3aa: CASSFGGTYGYTF

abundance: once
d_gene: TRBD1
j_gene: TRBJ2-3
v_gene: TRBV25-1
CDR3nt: TGTGCCAGCAGTGAACCGAGACAGGGGGCCACAGATACGCAGTATTTT
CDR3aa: CASSEPRQGATDTQYF

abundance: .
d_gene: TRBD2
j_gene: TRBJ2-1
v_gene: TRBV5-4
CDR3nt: TGTGCCAGCAGCTTGACTAGCGGGAGGGCCAGTGAGCAGTTCTTC
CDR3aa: CASSLTSGRASEQFF

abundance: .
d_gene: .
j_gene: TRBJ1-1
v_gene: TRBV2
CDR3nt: TGTGCCAGCAGTGGCAGACGACTGAACACTGAAGCTTTCTTT
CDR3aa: CASSGRRLNTEAFF

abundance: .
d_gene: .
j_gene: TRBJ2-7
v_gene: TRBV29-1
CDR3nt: TGCAGCGTTGAATCCGAATCTTACGAGCAGTACTTC
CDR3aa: CSVESESYEQYF

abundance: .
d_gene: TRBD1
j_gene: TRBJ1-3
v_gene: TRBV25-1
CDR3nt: TGTGCCAGCAGACGGGGACGGACAGGATTCGACTCTGGAAACACCATATATTTT
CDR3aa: CASRRGRTGFDSGNTIYF

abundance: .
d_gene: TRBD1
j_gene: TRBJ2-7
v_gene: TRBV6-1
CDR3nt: TGTGCCAGCACCCTAGGACAGGGGGCCTACGAGCAGTACTTC
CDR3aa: CASTLGQGAYEQYF

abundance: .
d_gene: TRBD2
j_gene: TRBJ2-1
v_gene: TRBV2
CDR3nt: TGTGCCAGCAGTGAAGTCCTAGCGGGAGAGAGAGAGCAGTTCTTC
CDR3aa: CASSEVLAGEREQFF

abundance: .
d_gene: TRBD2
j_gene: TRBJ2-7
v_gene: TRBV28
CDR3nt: TGTGCCAGCAGTTTAATAAGCGGGAGGGCAGGGATCGAGCAGTACTTC
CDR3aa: CASSLISGRAGIEQYF

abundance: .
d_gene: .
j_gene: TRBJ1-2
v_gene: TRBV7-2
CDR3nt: TGTGCCAGCAGCGCCACTCGACAGAGGTATGGCTACACCTTC
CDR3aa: CASSATRQRYGYTF

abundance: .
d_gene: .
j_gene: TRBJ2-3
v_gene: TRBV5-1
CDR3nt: TGCGCCAGCAGCCTTACGACAGATACGCAGTATTTT
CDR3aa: CASSLTTDTQYF

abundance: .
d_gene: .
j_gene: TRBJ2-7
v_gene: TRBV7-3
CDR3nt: TGTGCCAGCAGCCCCCCCTACGAGCAGTACTTC
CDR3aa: CASSPPYEQYF

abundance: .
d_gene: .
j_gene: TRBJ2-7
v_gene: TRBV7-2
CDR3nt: TGTGCCAGCAGCTCCTACTTGGCTGGGACGGGCTCCTACGAGCAGTACTTC
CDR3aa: CASSSYLAGTGSYEQYF

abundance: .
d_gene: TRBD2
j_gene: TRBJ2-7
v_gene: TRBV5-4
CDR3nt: TGTGCCAGCAGCTCCTTGACTAGCGGGAGTGATGAGCAGTACTTC
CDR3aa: CASSSLTSGSDEQYF

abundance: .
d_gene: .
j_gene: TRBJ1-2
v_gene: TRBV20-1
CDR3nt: TGCAGTGCTAGGGACCTTTATGGCTACACCTTC
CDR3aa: CSARDLYGYTF

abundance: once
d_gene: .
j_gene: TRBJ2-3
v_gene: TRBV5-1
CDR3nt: TGCGCCAGCAGCTCCTTCGGGAGTGAGACAGATACGCAGTATTTT
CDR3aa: CASSSFGSETDTQYF

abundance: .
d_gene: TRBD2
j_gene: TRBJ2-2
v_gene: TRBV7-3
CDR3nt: TGTGCCAGCAGTGCAGCGGGAAACACCGGGGAGCTGTTTTTT
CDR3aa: CASSAAGNTGELFF

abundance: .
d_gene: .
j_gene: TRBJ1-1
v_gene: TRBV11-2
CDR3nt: TGTGCCAGCAGCTTAGGAGTCGGGGCCCTTGGTGAAGCTTTCTTT
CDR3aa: CASSLGVGALGEAFF

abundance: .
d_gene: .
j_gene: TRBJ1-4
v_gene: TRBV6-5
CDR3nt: TGTGCCAGCAGAGGACAGCTCTCTAATGAAAAACTGTTTTTT
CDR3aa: CASRGQLSNEKLFF

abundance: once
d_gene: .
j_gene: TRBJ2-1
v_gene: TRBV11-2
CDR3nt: TGTGCCAGCAGCTCCACTTCGGGCGTTTCCTACAATGAGCAGTTCTTC
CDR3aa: CASSSTSGVSYNEQFF

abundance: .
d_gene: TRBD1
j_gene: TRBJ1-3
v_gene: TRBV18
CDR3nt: TGTGCCAGCTCCCGGGACAGGACTACCTCTGGAAACACCATATATTTT
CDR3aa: CASSRDRTTSGNTIYF

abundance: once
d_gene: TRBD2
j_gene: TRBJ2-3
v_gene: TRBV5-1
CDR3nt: TGCGCCAGCAGCCCCGGGACTAGCGGACTCACCGATACGCAGTATTTT
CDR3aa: CASSPGTSGLTDTQYF

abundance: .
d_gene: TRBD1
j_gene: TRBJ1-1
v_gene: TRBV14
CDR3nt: TGTGCCAGCAGCCAAGGGTGGAGGGGGCGGACTGAAGCTTTCTTT
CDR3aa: CASSQGWRGRTEAFF

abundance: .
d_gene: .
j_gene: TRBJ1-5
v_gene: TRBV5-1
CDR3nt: TGCGCCAGCAGCCCGGGACCCCCAGTGGGTCAGCCCCAGCATTTT
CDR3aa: CASSPGPPVGQPQHF

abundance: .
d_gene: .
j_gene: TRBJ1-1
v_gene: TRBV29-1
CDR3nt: TGCAGCGTTGGAGGCAGGATGAACACTGAAGCTTTCTTT
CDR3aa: CSVGGRMNTEAFF

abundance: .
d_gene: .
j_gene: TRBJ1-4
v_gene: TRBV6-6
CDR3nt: TGTGCCAGCAGTTATGGCGGCTTAAAACTGTTTTTT
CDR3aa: CASSYGGLKLFF

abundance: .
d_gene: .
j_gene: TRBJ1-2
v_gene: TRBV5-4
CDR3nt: TGTGCCAGCAGCTTGGGGGGGGCCGTCGGTCCCTATGGCTACACCTTC
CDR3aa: CASSLGGAVGPYGYTF

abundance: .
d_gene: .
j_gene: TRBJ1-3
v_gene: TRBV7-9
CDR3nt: TGTGCCAGCAGCTTAGCGGGGCGAGGTGGAAACACCATATATTTT
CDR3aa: CASSLAGRGGNTIYF

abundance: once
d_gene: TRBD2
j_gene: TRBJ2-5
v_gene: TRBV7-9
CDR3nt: TGTGCCAGCAGCCCACGGGCTAGCGGGAGGCCAGAGACCCAGTACTTC
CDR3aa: CASSPRASGRPETQYF

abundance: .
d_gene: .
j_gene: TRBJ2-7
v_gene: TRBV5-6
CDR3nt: TGTGCCAGCAGCTTGGGGCGGACTGTAGCGAGGGAGCAGTACTTC
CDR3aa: CASSLGRTVAREQYF

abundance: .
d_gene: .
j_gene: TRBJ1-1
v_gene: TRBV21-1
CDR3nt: TGTGCCAGCAGCAAAGGAAACAGGGGGGATATCTCTGAAGCTTTCTTT
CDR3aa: CASSKGNRGDISEAFF

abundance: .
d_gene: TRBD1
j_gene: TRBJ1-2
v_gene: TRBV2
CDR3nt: TGTGCCAGCAGTGTAACAGGGGGCCAATATGGCTACACCTTC
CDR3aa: CASSVTGGQYGYTF

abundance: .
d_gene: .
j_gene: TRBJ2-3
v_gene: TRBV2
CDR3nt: TGTGCCAGCAGTTTTAGCGGAGGTAGCATGGCTACGCAGTATTTT
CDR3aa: CASSFSGGSMATQYF

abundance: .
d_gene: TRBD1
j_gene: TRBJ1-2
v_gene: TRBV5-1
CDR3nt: TGCGCCAGCAGAAATCCGACAGGGTCTAACTATGGCTACACCTTC
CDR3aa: CASRNPTGSNYGYTF

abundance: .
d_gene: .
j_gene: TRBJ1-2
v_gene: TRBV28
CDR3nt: TGTGCCAGCAGGTCAGGGAACTATGGCTACACCTTC
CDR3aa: CASRSGNYGYTF

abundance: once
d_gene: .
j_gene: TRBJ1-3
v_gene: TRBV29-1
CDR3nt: TGCAGCGTTGATGTAATTGATGGAAACACCATATATTTT
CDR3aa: CSVDVIDGNTIYF

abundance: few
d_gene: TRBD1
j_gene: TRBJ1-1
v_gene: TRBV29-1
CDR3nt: TGCAGCGTTGCGGCAGGGGGTAAGACTGAAGCTTTCTTT
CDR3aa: CSVAAGGKTEAFF

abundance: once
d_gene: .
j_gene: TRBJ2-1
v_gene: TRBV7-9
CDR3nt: TGTGCCAGCAGCCCTAGACAGGGCGGGAACAATGAGCAGTTCTTC
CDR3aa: CASSPRQGGNNEQFF

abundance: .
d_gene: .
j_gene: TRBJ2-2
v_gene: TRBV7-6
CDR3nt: TGTGCCAGCAGCCCCCGGTCGTTTGCCGGGGAGCTGTTTTTT
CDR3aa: CASSPRSFAGELFF

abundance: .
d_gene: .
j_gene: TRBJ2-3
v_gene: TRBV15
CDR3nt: TGTGCCACCAGCAGAGATTTGGGCGCAGATACGCAGTATTTT
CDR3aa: CATSRDLGADTQYF

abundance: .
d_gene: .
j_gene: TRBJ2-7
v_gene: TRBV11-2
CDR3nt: TGTGCCAGCAGCTCAACAACCTCAACCTACGAGCAGTACTTC
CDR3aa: CASSSTTSTYEQYF

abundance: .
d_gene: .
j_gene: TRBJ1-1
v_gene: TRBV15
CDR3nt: TGTGCCACCAGCAGAACTGATCGGTCTGAAGCTTTCTTT
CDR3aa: CATSRTDRSEAFF

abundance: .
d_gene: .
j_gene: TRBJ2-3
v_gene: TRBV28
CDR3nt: TGTGCCAGCAGTTTGATATACCGGGACAAGTGGCATTTT
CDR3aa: CASSLIYRDKWHF

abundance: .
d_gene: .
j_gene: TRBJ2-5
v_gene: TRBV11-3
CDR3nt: TGTGCCAGCAGCTTAGGGGACAATCCATCGGGGACCCAGTACTTC
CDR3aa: CASSLGDNPSGTQYF

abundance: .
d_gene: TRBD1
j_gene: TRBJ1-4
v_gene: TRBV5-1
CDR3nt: TGCGCCAGCAGCCTAACAGGGGGGCAACTGTTTTTT
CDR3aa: CASSLTGGQLFF

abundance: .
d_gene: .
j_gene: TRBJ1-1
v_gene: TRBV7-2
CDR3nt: TGTGCCAGCAGCCTACAGACAGGATTGAACACTGAAGCTTTCTTT
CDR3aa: CASSLQTGLNTEAFF

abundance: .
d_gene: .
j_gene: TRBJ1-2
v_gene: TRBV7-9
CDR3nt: TGTGCCAGCAGCTTATTAGGAACGGACTCTTATGGCTACACCTTC
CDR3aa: CASSLLGTDSYGYTF

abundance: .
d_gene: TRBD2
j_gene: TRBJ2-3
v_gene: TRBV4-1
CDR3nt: TGCGCCAGCAGCCGCGGACTAGCGGGGAGCACTAGCACAGATACGCAGTATTTT
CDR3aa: CASSRGLAGSTSTDTQYF

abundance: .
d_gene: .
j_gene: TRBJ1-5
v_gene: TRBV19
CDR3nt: TGTGCCAGTAGTCCCCGGGTCAGGGGTAATCAGCCCCAGCATTTT
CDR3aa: CASSPRVRGNQPQHF

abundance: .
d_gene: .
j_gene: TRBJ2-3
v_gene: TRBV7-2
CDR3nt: TGTGCCAGCAGCTTAGATTCAGATACGCAGTATTTT
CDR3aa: CASSLDSDTQYF

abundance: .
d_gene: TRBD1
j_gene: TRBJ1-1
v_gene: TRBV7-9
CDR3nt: TGTGCCAGCAGACAAGGACAGGGAGGGCGAGAAACTGAAGCTTTCTTT
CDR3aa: CASRQGQGGRETEAFF

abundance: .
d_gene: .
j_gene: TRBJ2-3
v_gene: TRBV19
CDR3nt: TGTGCCAGTAGTGTCCACATTCCCGCAGATACGCAGTATTTT
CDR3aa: CASSVHIPADTQYF

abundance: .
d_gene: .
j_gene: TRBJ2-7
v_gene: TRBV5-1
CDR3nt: TGCGCCAGCAGCAACCCCGGGTCCTACGAGCAGTACTTC
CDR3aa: CASSNPGSYEQYF

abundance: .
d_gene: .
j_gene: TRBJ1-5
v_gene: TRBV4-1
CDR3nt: TGCGCCAGCAGCCAGGGCAGGGGCAGGACAGGCAATCAGCCCCAGCATTTT
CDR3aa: CASSQGRGRTGNQPQHF

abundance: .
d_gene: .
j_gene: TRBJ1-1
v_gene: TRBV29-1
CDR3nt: TGCAGCGTGGGAACCTCCGTCGCGTCAGGGGCTTTCTTT
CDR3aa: CSVGTSVASGAFF

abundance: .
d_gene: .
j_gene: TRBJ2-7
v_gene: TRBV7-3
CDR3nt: TGTGCCAGCAGCTTAGGTACAGGATCCCCGCAGTACTTC
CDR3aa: CASSLGTGSPQYF

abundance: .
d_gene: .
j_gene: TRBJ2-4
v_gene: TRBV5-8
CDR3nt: TGTGCCAGCAGCTTGGTTCGGGCACGAATAGCCAAAAACATTCAGTACTTC
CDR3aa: CASSLVRARIAKNIQYF